This TCR beta chain appears in the sequencing data of a study of cytomegalovirus exposure and HLA in healthy donors. About the research overall: For the approximately 400 genotyped donors, roughly 80% fell within the Caucasian-associated ancestry cluster.

Whole-study results and caveats: Prediction of most subjects' HLA-A and HLA-B alleles by TCR beta sequences was reportedly accurate. Some TCR beta chains (roughly 160 of them) were listed as cytomegalovirus-associated.

With respect to this clone: What it binds is not known.

CDR3 size: 15 residues. From germline, CDR1 is MNHNS and CDR2 SASEGT. Trimming left V 3 bases short and J 1 base short, with 11 bases between. The PCR ran on 60 Vbeta and 13 Jbeta primers. Sequencing was performed with immunoSEQ multiplex PCR; in TCRdb, only in-frame clones are kept and a portion is missing. The sample includes around 190,000 clones, around 77% of them seen just once. The sequencing input was PBMCs. The TCR sequence derives from a woman in her twenties or thirties in good health and CMV-seronegative. This rearrangement joins TRBV6-1 to TRBJ2-3; perhaps TRBD1 as D (5 bases). CDR3 sequence reads: CASSDPRDGTDTQYF. DNA of the CDR3: TGTGCCAGCAGTGACCCCAGGGATGGCACAGATACGCAGTATTTT.